The present T cell receptor (beta chain) was sequenced within a study of cytomegalovirus exposure and HLA in healthy donors (TCRdb year 2017). In the study overall: According to an earlier analysis of 587 of the donors, 200 million or so T cells yielded 117 million unique TCR beta sequences and less than 300 Gb of sequence data. An early release that covered about 640 HLA-typed donors contained about 290 gigabases of sequencing data and around 85 million unique TCR sequences. Of the roughly 400 genotyped donors, approximately 81% were placed in the genetic ancestry cluster associated with self-reported Caucasian donors. The study aimed to test whether signatures of past pathogen exposure could be identified by cataloging public T cell receptors. The T cell repertoires of some 670 subjects were profiled by immunosequencing and related to cytomegalovirus serostatus. In addition to the first cohort of roughly 670 subjects, a separate validation cohort of approximately 130 different subjects was used. High-throughput TCR immunosequencing, statistical association of individual TCRs with disease status, and machine learning were combined to predict cytomegalovirus infection status. To study patterns of TCR occurrence, a later analysis re-analyzed previously published TCR beta repertoires from around 670 donors and added high-resolution HLA genotyping. The later analysis used no new phenotypic data to find candidate immune exposures, relying instead on TCR beta sequences and their occurrence across donors. In an earlier analysis of 587 of the donors, high-throughput TCR beta sequencing was used to judge whether each TCR beta V gene segment behaved as functional or pseudogenic. Alongside the repertoire data, information on donor age, sex, ethnicity and CMV serostatus was compiled. A later genetic analysis took genome-wide SNP genotypes for about 65% of the 666 donors and used that subset as a discovery cohort. Every repertoire in the discovery cohort had been generated on one and the same sequencing platform. Class I and class II HLA loci were covered by the typing at four-digit resolution. The number of typed donors differed by locus: roughly 629-630 for A, B, C, DRB1 and DQB1; some 500 for DQA1; roughly 600 for DPA1; and some 470 for DPB1. Four or five DR-DQ haplotypes were handled as single units for association and clustering, since linkage in the cohort was strong. Across 300 to 400 genotyped donors of the cohort, an average of 235,054 unique TCR beta nucleotide sequences per donor were sequenced, and 15% to 20% of those sequences were non-productive. Broad study findings and their caveats: A further reported finding was that TCR beta sequences accurately predicted the HLA-A and HLA-B alleles for most subjects in the first cohort. A later analysis found that most CMV-associated TCR beta chains appeared HLA-restricted, with HLA associations seemingly driven largely by CMV exposure. Strong co-occurrence of HLA alleles, especially DR and DQ, made assigning TCR associations to individual alleles difficult. In a later genetic analysis, fewer N-insertions in productive TCRs were reported among donors in an Asian-associated ancestry cluster than the approximately 670-donor mean. In an earlier analysis of several hundred of the donors, most TCR beta V segments were observed in productive rearrangements about 87% or about 30% of the time, broadly matching IMGT annotations. Several of the top co-occurrence clusters appeared to be linked to parvovirus B19, influenza, CMV and Epstein-Barr virus, according to a later analysis. Because counts were too low, some 17 rarely observed V segments, including chromosome 9 orphons, were excluded from the earlier analysis of 587 of the donors. A group of highly shared sequence variants was considered likely to be a technical artifact of the sequencing pipeline. In vitro tests confirmed that three of the cytomegalovirus-associated TCR beta chains recognize cytomegalovirus antigens. The presence/absence analyses assumed that sequencing depth was roughly uniform across donors, and that assumption may not be true. The 87-base-pair reads could not distinguish some IMGT-functional V segments, including TRBV6-2 and TRBV6-3, so those segments were excluded. Linkage disequilibrium might explain the correlated functional status among segregating V segments, but an unknown experimental factor could not be excluded. HLA typing was unavailable for some donors at each locus, so association tests used only the typed subset. According to a later analysis, TCR association rates differed among HLA loci, with DRB1 alleles showing the most associated TCRs and HLA-C alleles showing the fewest. For the cohort, immune exposure information was limited to CMV serostatus. In this cohort, only TCR beta chains were sequenced, and detectable features were limited by the absence of alpha or paired-chain data. In the study, 164 TCR beta chains were listed as associated with cytomegalovirus. A later analysis associated approximately 17,000 TCR beta sequences with specific HLA alleles at a false discovery rate of 0.05. V-gene and J-gene trimming of TCR beta chains was associated with a missense DCLRE1C variant in a later genetic analysis, and the association was replicated in an independent cohort. A later analysis found that HLA-associated TCR beta chains were more clonally expanded and had lower generation probabilities than equally common non-associated chains. It was suggested by the authors that the approach could potentially be generalized to other disease states and immunological phenotypes. The classifier was reported to diagnose cytomegalovirus status with high specificity and sensitivity in both the original cohort and the validation cohort. Across donors, most TCR sequences were observed very rarely, whereas some public TCRs were present in many individuals.

For this clone: Its recognized antigen is unknown. No per-base quality is available; no much larger clone lies one base away.

The cohort was made up of approximately 700 healthy bone marrow donors. At the time of sampling, every cohort member was nominally healthy, though immune exposures that went unrecorded were likely present. The donor tested CMV seronegative, placing the donor among the approximately 400 seronegative members of the cohort. Each donor provided a peripheral blood sample, and peripheral blood mononuclear cells were used for TCR beta sequencing. Genomic DNA was extracted from the blood cell samples with the Qiagen DNeasy Blood Extraction Kit. The method was the immunoSEQ multiplex PCR assay. For the multiplex PCR, a mixture combining 60 forward primers for TCR Vbeta segments and 13 reverse primers for TCR Jbeta segments was used. A multiplex PCR assay on genomic DNA amplified the CDR3 region of rearranged TCR beta genes. The Illumina HiSeq System was used to sequence the amplified TCR beta libraries as 87-base-pair reads. As for how the authors treated the data: In a later analysis, some 80 million unique TCR beta chains were counted across the roughly 670 repertoires, and roughly 9.9 million of these chains were shared by at least two donors. Raw reads were error-corrected and collapsed into unique sequences with a nearest-neighbor algorithm that merged closely related sequences to remove PCR and sequencing errors. Alignment of CDR3 sequences to IMGT reference sequences was used to assign V, D and J gene segments. For a sequence to be retained, a match of at least six nucleotides was required to both a V gene segment and a J gene segment. A rearrangement was called productive if the CDR3 had no stop codons and remained in frame with V and J, and every other rearrangement was called non-productive. Following IMGT convention, CDR3 was defined as the stretch from the second conserved V-encoded cysteine to the conserved J-encoded phenylalanine. In an earlier analysis of around 570 of the donors, sequences lacking an unambiguous match to a single V gene segment were excluded. In an earlier analysis of 450 to 700 of the donors, V segments were called functional above 56.7% productive rearrangements and were called segregating when the between-donor standard deviation exceeded 5%. To diagnose cytomegalovirus status from the catalog of TCR beta chain sequences, a statistical classification framework was built. A later analysis assigned V and J genes by comparing TCR nucleotide sequences with IMGT/GENE-DB human TR gene sequences. Using the TCRdist pipeline, a later analysis assigned CDR3 sequences along with most-parsimonious VDJ recombination scenarios. In a later analysis, each TCR beta chain was defined by its CDR3 amino acid sequence together with its V-gene family, and reads without a unique V-gene family were excluded. As a way to deal with suspected cross-contamination and a sequencing artifact, a later analysis dropped over 550 nucleotide sequences that were highly shared and had low generation probability. In a later analysis, a clonal expansion index for each public chain was calculated from normalized within-repertoire ranks of inferred template counts. Generation probabilities in a later analysis came from a VDJ recombination model fitted to out-of-frame rearrangements, and those results were checked against IGoR. In a later analysis, TCR-TCR, TCR-HLA and TCR-CMV co-occurrence was scored with hypergeometric tests, and a repertoire-size bias correction was applied to TCR pairs. In a later analysis, false discovery rates were estimated by permuting HLA or CMV assignments 20 times. In a later analysis, co-occurring TCRs were grouped with DBSCAN, and TCRdist sequence similarity was added when clustering was performed within HLA-allele-positive subsets. Repertoires with fewer than 30,000 or more than 120,000 public chains were left out of co-occurrence clustering, as were four to six repertoires with anomalous nucleotide sharing. TCRdb re-hosts the immuneACCESS table, in-frame sequences only. Its copies lack some clones; in the studies checked, an unresolved V gene accounts for under half of them, and the cause for the rest is not known. V, J and clone size reflect that table, while D and trimming were determined from the DNA. This sample is represented by more than 70,000 clones; 77% of them were singletons. The ten largest account for around 2% of the sample.

Relative to germline, V is 6 bases shorter and J is 4 bases shorter, with 13 bases between their ends. Counted from cysteine to phenylalanine, this CDR3 has 14 amino acids. Only CDR3 DNA is held: 42 bases, read in frame from base 1. CDR1 and CDR2 were assigned from the germline V gene as MNHEY and SVGAGI. The chain is made from TRBV6-5 and TRBJ1-5, with a tentative D gene TRBD1 over 5 matching bases. The sample comprised PBMCs. The sequence was obtained from a boy aged 10-17 years in good health and CMV-seronegative. The CDR3 sequence is CASREGEGNQPQHF. The DNA sequence is given as TGTGCCAGCAGAGAAGGGGAGGGGAATCAGCCCCAGCATTTT.